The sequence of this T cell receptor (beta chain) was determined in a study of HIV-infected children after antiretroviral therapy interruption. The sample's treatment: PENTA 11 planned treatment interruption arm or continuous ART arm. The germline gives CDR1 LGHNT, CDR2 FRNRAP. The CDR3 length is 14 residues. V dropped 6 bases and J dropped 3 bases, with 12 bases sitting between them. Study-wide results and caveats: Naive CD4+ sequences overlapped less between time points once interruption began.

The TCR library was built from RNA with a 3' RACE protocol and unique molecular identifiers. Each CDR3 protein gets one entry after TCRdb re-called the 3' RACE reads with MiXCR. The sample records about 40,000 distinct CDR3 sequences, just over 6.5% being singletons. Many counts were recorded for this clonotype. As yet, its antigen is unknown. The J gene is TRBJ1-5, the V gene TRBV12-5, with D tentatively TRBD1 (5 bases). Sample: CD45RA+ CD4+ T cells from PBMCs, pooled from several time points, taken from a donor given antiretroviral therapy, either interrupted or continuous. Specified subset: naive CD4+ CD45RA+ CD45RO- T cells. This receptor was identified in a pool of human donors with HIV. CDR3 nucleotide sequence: TGTGCTAGTGGGGTGGACAATTTCAATCAGCCCCAGCATTTT. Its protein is CASGVDNFNQPQHF.